This TCR beta chain was profiled in a study of T cell responses to AZD1222 COVID-19 vaccine. Study summary: Some second doses came at about 4 weeks and others at about 12 weeks; these were pooled.

V dropped 3 bases and J dropped 3 bases, with 7 bases sitting between them. Per germline, CDR1 LNHDA and CDR2 SQIVND (reference sequence). The CDR3 length is 13 residues. As concerns this clone: The antigen remains undetermined.

Regarding the study as a whole: Baseline seropositivity occurred in only a handful of AZD1222 recipients.

Produced via immunoSEQ multiplex PCR; TCRdb's table is partial and in-frame only. The table shows 100,000 to 150,000 clones, with 80% to 90% occurring only once. The specimen comprised peripheral blood, sampled on day 0 of AZD1222 vaccination. This receptor was identified in an adult in good health. The chain has TRBV19 and TRBJ2-3; D is unclear. CDR3 nucleotides: TGTGCCAGTAGTATCCAGGAAACAGATACGCAGTATTTT. Translating it yields CASSIQETDTQYF.